These 4 T cell receptor beta chains came from one sample sequenced in a study of blood T cells in healthy people across ages. Primed by a sample-barcoded 5' primer and a J-beta primer mix, a second PCR proceeded for roughly 6 to 12 cycles. Via MiXCR, TCRdb re-called the 5' RACE reads, giving one row per CDR3 protein. The sample has roughly 1,800,000 distinct CDR3 sequences; less than 50% are singletons. The sample comprised blood. Receptor source: a woman aged 40 to 50 in good health.

V is TRBV2 and J is TRBJ2-2, with TRBD2 matching 14 bases. The trim removed 8 bases at V and 1 base at J, leaving 6 bases unmatched. Per the germline V gene, CDR1 is SNHLY and CDR2 is FYNNEI. The CDR3 contains 17 residues. The CDR3 DNA reads as TGTGCCAGCTATGGGACTAGCGGGGGCCGGAACACCGGGGAGCTGTTTTTT. Amino acids: CASYGTSGGRNTGELFF.

V and J are TRBV4-3 and TRBJ1-4; 7 bases fit TRBD1. This CDR3 is 18 amino acids long. Looked up from germline, CDR1 is LGHNA and CDR2 is YSLEER. The J segment lost 7 bases and the V segment lost 1 base, leaving 15 bases of the junction unmatched. CDR3: CASSQGGTAKTRGEKLFF. The DNA for the CDR3 is TGCGCCAGCAGCCAAGGGGGGACAGCCAAAACTAGGGGTGAAAAACTGTTTTTT.

This clonotype was counted a few times. V is TRBV6-6 and J is TRBJ1-2, with D maybe TRBD1 (6 bases). There are 13 residues in the CDR3. V was cut by 8 bases and J by 2 bases, with 12 bases left in between. Per the germline V gene, CDR1 is MNHNY and CDR2 is SVGAGI (reference sequence). In nucleotides, the CDR3 is TGTGCCAGCGGAGATGGACAGAACTATGGCTACACCTTC. It encodes CASGDGQNYGYTF.

The chain is built from TRBV7-9 and TRBJ2-1, with TRBD2 identical over 9 bases. The V gene end was trimmed by 6 bases and the J gene end by 8 bases; junction bases not matched to a gene: 14. Germline assignment: CDR1 SEHNR and CDR2 FQNEAQ (reference sequence). The CDR3 loop spans 16 amino acids. The CDR3 sequence is CASSRLSGGPEDEQFF. The CDR3 DNA reads as TGTGCCAGCAGTCGTCTTAGCGGGGGCCCCGAGGATGAGCAGTTCTTC.